This paragraph covers one T cell receptor (beta chain) sequence. This clonotype was seen ten or more times. There is no known antigen for this receptor. The record has no base qualities; no much larger clone is one base away. To prepare the library, 5' RACE was applied. For sequencing, an Illumina HiSeq 2000 was employed. Template switching introduced a universal primer binding site; the final cDNA contained a unique molecular identifier, enabling accurate counting of TCR cDNA molecules. Specific primers in the conserved constant-segment region were used to synthesize first-strand cDNA for the TCR alpha and beta chains. To control for contamination, each cDNA library was double barcoded with a SMART-Mk sample barcode plus Illumina barcodes. TruSeq adapter sequences, together with Illumina sample barcodes, were added in two successive PCR steps. TCR alpha and beta cDNA libraries were sequenced on the Illumina HiSeq platform with custom primers. The published analysis was carried out like this. MiGEC processed the raw reads to extract unique molecular identifiers, while MiXCR was used to determine the CDR3 positions. For each individual, recombination models were inferred using an EM algorithm with the repgenHMM and IGoR tools. Shared clonotypes were analyzed with the tcR package in R, and sharing was normalized by the product of cloneset sizes. To study raw recombination without the effects of thymic and clonal selection, out-of-frame nonproductive sequences were analyzed. TCRdb itself trimmed the public reads at Q25 with fastp, ran MiXCR and retained productive beta chains. Rows matching on CDR3 protein sequence are summarized as one entry with the most common DNA and genes. The V and J calls were not made by the authors but by TCRdb's processing. Present in this sample are approximately 220,000 distinct CDR3 sequences, 6% to 8% of which were seen just once. In total, the top ten clones hold under 7% of the sample.

The sample comes from a study of identical twins (dated by TCRdb to between 2015 and 2016). For context, the study as a whole: The study deep-sequenced TCR alpha and beta repertoires from monozygotic twins, unrelated adults of various ages and cord blood to test whether fetal clonotypes persist. To rule out contamination, the twin experiments were replicated at different times with different library preparation protocols.

Every donor was a healthy Caucasian. The twin cohort consisted of three pairs of female monozygotic twins, all aged 18 to 29 years. CD4+ and CD8+ T cell populations were isolated with positive isolation kits from Invitrogen. Overall study outcomes, separate from this receptor: In beta out-of-frame sequences, excess twin sharing was weaker, because having fewer shared sequences lowered the signal-to-noise ratio. Because the same donors could not be followed over many years, the conclusions depended on cross-sectional statistical analysis. Compared with coincidental sharing between unrelated individuals, out-of-frame TCR alpha sequences shared between twins had an excess of sequences with low generation probability. In monozygotic twins, out-of-frame TCR alpha sharing was systematically underestimated by recombination models, although the models agreed with sharing between unrelated individuals. Zero-insertion analyses could be partly confounded by invariant T cells such as MAIT and iNKT, though diverse VJ usage argued against such confounding for most clonotypes. Fewer insertions were carried by abundant cord blood beta clonotypes, a similar but weaker trend appeared in young adult naive repertoires, and no such trend appeared in memory repertoires.

Reading the germline V gene (reference sequence) gives CDR1 MNHEY and CDR2 SMNVEV. The CDR3, cysteine through phenylalanine, is 13 amino acids long. Left in the record is the CDR3 DNA by itself, 39 bases read in frame from the first base. Trimming takes 6 bases off V and 1 base off J; junction bases not matched to a gene: 1. The same data also contributed to another study, on yellow fever vaccine responses in identical twins. As described in the second report: According to the authors, in identical twins the way T cells responded to vaccination appeared partly convergent and partly personalized. In the study, vaccine-responding T cell clones were precisely tracked in identical twins.

Recombination joined TRBV27 with TRBJ1-1, and 8 junction bases match TRBD1. Input material: CD8+ T cells sorted from blood. This TCR was sampled from a woman aged 18-29 years in good health. The nucleotide sequence is given as TGTGCCAGCAGGGGACAGGAGAACACTGAAGCTTTCTTT. Its coded protein is CASRGQENTEAFF.